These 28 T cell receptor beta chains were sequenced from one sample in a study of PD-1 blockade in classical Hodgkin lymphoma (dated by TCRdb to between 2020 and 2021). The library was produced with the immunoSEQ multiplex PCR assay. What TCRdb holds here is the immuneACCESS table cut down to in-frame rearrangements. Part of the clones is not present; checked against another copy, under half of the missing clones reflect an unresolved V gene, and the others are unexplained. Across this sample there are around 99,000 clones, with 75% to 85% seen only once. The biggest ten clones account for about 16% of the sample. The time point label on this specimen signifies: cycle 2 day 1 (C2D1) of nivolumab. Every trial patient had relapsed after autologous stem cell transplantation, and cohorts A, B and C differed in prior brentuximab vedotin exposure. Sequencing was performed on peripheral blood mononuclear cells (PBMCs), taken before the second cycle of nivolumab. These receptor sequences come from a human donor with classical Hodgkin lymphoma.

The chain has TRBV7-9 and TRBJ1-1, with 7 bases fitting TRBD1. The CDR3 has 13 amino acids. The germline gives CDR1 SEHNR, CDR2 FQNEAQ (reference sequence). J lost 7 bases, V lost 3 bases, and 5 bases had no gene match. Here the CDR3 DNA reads TGTGCCAGCAGCTTTGGGACAGACCTTGAAGCTTTCTTT. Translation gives CASSFGTDLEAFF.

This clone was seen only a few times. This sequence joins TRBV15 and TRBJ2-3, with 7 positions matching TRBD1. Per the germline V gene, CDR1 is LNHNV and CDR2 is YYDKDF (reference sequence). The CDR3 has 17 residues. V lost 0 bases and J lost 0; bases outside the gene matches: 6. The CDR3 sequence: CATSRDWNRGSTDTQYF. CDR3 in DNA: TGTGCCACCAGCAGAGATTGGAACAGGGGTAGCACAGATACGCAGTATTTT.

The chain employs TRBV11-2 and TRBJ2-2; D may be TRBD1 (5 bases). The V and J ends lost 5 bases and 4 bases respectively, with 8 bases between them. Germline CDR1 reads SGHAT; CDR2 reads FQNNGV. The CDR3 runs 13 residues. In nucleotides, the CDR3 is TGTGCCAGCAGCCCTGGGGCCACCGGGGAGCTGTTTTTT. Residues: CASSPGATGELFF.

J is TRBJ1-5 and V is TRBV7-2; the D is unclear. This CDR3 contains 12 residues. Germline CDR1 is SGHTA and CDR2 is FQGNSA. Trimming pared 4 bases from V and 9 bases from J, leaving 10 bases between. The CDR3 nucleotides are TGTGCCAGCAGCTCGATCGGGCCGCCCCAGCATTTT. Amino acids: CASSSIGPPQHF.

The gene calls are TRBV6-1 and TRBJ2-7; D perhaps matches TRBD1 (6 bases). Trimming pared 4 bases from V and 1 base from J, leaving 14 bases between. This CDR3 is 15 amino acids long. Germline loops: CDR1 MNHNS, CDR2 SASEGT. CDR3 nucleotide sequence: TGTGCCAGCAGTGTAAGACGGGACACTTCCTACGAGCAGTACTTC. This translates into CASSVRRDTSYEQYF.

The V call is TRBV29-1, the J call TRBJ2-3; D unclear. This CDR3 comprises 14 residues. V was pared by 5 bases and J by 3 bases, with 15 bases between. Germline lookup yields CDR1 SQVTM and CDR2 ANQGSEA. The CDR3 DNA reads TGCAGCGTTCGCGAGTTTTCTGGGACAGATACGCAGTATTTT. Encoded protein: CSVREFSGTDTQYF.

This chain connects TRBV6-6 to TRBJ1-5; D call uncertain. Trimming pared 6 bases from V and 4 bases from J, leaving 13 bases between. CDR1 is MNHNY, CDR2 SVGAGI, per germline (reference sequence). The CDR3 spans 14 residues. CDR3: CASSLAGLNQPQHF. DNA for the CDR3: TGTGCCAGCAGCCTCGCGGGGTTGAATCAGCCCCAGCATTTT.

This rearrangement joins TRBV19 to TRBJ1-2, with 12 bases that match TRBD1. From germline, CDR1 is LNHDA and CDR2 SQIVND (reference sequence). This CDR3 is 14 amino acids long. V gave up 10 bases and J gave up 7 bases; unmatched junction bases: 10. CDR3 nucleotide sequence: TGTGCCACCAGATGGGGGACAGGGGGCTTTGGCTACACCTTC. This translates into CATRWGTGGFGYTF.

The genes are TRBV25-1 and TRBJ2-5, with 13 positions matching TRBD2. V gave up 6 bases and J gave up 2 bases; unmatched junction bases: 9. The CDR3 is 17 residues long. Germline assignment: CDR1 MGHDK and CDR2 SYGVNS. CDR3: CASSVKEGLAGQETQYF. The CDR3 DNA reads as TGTGCCAGCAGCGTTAAAGAGGGACTAGCGGGACAAGAGACCCAGTACTTC.

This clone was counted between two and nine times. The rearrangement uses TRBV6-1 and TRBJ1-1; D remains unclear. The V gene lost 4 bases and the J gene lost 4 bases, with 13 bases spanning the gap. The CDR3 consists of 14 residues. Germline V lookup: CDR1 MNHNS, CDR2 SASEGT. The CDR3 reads CASSVGDLGTEAFF. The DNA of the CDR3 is TGTGCCAGCAGTGTCGGGGATTTGGGCACTGAAGCTTTCTTT.

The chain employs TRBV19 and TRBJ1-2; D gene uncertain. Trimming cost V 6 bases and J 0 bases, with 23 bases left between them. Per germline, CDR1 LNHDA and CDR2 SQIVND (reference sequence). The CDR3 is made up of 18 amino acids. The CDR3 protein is CASRKIAGGPRTNYGYTF. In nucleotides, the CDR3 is TGTGCCAGTAGAAAGATAGCGGGAGGGCCCCGAACTAACTATGGCTACACCTTC.

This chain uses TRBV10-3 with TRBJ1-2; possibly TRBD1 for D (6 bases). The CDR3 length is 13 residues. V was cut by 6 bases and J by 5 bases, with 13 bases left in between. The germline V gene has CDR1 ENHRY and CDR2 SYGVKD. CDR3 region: CAISGTGRYGYTF. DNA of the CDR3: TGTGCCATCAGCGGTACAGGGAGGTATGGCTACACCTTC.

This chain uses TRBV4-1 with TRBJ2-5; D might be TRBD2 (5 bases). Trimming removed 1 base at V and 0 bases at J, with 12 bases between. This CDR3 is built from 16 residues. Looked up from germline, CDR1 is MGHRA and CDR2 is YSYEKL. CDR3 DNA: TGCGCCAGCAGCCAAGGGTCTAGCATGTACCAAGAGACCCAGTACTTC. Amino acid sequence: CASSQGSSMYQETQYF.

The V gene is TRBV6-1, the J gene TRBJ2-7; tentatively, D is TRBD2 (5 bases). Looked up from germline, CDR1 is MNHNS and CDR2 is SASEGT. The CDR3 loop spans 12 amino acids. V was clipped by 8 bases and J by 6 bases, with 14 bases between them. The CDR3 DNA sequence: TGTGCCAGCCGGGATCCTCTGTCCGAGCAGTACTTC. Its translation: CASRDPLSEQYF.

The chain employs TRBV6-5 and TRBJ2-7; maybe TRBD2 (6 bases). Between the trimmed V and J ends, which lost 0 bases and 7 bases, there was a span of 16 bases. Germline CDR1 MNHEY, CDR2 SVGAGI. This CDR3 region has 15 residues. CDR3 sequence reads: CASSYSVLARGEQYF. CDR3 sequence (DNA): TGTGCCAGCAGTTACTCGGTACTAGCTCGGGGAGAGCAGTACTTC.

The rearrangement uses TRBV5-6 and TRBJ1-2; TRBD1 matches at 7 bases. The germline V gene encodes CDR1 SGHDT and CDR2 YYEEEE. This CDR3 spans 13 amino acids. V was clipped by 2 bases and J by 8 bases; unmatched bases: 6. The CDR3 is CASSFGPGGGYTF. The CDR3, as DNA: TGTGCCAGCAGCTTTGGGCCAGGGGGAGGCTACACCTTC.

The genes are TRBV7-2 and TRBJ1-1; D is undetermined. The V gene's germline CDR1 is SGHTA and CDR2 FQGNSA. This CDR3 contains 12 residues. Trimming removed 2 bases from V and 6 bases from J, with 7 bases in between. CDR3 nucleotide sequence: TGTGCCAGCAGCTTATGGGTCCCTGAAGCTTTCTTT. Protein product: CASSLWVPEAFF.

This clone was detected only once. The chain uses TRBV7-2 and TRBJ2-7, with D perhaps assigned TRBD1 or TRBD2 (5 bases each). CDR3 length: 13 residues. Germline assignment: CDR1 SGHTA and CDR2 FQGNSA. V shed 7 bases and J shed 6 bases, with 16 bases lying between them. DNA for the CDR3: TGTGCCAGCACCCCGGGGATAGGGGCCGAGCAGTACTTC. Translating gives CASTPGIGAEQYF.

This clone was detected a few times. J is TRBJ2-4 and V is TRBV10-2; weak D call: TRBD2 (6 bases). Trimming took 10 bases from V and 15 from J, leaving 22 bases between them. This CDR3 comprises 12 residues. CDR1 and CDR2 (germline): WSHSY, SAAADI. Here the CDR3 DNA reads TGCGCCACCTCGGCCGGGCCCCAGGAGGGGTACTTC. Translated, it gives CATSAGPQEGYF.

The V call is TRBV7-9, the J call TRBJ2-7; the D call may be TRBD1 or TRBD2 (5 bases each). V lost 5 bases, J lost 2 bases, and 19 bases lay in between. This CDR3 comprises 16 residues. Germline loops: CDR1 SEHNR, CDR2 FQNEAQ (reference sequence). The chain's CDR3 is CASSQGREWGTYEQYF. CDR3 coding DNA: TGTGCCAGCAGCCAGGGTAGGGAGTGGGGCACCTACGAGCAGTACTTC.

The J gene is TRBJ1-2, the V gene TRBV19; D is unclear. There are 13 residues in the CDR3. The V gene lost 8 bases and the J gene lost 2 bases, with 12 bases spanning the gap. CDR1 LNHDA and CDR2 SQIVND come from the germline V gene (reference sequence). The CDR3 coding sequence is TGTGCCAGTTCTAGGCAGTGGAACTATGGCTACACCTTC. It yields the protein CASSRQWNYGYTF.

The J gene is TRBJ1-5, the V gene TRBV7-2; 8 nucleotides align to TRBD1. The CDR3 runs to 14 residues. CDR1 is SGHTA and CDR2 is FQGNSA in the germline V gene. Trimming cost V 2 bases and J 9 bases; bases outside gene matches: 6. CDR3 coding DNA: TGTGCCAGCAGCTTAAAACAGGGGGGAACGCCCCAGCATTTT. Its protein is CASSLKQGGTPQHF.

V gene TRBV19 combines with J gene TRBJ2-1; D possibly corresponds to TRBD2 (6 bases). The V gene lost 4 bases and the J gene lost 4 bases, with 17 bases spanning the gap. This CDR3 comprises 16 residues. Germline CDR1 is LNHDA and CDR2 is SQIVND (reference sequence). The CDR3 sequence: CASSKLRTTLYNEQFF. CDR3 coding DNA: TGTGCCAGTAGTAAGCTTCGGACTACTTTATACAATGAGCAGTTCTTC.

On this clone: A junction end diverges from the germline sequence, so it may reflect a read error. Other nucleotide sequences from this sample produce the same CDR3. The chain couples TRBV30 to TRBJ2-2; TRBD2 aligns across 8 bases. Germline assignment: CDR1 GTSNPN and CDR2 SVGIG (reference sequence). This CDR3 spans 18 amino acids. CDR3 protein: CAWLKRETRTANTGELFF. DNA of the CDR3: TGTGCCTGGCTCAAGCGGGAGACTAGGACCGCGAACACGGGGGAGCTGTTTTTT.

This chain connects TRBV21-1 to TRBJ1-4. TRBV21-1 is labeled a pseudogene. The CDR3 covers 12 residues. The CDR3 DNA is TGTGCCAGCAGCAAAGAGGTAGAAGGTCTGTTTTTT. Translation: CASSKEVEGLFF.

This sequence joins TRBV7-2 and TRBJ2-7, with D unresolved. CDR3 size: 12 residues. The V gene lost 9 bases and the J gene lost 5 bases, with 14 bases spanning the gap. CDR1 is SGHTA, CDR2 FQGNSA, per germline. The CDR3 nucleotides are TGTGCCAGTCGTATACCTGAGGACGAGCAGTACTTC. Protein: CASRIPEDEQYF.

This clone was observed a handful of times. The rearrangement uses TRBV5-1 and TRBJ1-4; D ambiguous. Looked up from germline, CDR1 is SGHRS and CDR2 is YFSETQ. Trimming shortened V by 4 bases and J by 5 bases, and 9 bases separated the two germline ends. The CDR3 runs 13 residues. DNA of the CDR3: TGCGCCAGCAGCAGAGGACTAAATGAAAAACTGTTTTTT. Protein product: CASSRGLNEKLFF.

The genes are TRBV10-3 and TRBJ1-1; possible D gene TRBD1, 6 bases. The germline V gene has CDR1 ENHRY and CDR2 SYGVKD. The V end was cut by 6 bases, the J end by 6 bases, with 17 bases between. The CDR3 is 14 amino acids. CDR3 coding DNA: TGTGCCATCAGCCCCGATGGGGGCGCGGCTGAAGCTTTCTTT. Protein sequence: CAISPDGGAAEAFF.